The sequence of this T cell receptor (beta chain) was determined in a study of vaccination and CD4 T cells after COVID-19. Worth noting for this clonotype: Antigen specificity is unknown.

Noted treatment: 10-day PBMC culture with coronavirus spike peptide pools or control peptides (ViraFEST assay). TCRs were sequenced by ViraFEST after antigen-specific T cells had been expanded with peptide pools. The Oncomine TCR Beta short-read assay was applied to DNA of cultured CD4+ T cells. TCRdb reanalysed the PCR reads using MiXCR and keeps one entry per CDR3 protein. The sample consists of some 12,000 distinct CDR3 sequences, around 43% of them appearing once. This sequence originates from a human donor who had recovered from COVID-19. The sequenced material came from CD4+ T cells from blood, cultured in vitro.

The CDR3 region is CASSPRRLGETQYF. The DNA of the CDR3 is TGTGCCAGCAGCCCCCGGCGGCTAGGCGAGACCCAGTACTTC. The chain is built from TRBV7-2 and TRBJ2-5; D remains ambiguous. This CDR3 has 14 amino acids. CDR1 and CDR2 from the germline V gene are SGHTA and FQGNSA. V was trimmed by 5 bases and J by 5 bases, leaving 15 bases between them.